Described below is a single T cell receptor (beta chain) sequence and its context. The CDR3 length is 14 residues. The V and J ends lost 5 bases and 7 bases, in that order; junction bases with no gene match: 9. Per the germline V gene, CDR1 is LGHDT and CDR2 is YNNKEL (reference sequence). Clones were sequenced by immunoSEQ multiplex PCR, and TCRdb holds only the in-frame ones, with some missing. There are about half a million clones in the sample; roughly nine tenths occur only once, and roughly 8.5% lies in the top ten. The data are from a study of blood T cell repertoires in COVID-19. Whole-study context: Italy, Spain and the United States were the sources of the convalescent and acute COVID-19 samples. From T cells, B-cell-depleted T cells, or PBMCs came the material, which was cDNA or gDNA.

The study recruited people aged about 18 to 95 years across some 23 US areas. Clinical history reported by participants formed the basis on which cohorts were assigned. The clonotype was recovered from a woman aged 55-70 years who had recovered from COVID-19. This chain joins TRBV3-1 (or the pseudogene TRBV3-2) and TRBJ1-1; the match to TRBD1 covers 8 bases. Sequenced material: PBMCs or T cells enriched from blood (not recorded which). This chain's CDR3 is CASSTQGALGEAFF. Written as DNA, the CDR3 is TGTGCCAGCAGCACTCAGGGGGCCTTGGGTGAAGCTTTCTTT.